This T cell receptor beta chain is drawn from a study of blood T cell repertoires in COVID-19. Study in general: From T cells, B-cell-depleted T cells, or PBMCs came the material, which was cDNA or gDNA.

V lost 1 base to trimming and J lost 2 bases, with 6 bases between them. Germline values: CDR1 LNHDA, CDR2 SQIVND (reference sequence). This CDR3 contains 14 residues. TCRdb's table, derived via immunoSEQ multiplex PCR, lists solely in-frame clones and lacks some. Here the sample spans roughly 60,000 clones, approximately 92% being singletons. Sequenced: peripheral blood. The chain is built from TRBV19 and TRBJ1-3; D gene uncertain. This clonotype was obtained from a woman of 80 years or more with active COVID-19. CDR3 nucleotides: TGTGCCAGTAGTATAGCGGGTGCTGGAAACACCATATATTTT. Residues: CASSIAGAGNTIYF.